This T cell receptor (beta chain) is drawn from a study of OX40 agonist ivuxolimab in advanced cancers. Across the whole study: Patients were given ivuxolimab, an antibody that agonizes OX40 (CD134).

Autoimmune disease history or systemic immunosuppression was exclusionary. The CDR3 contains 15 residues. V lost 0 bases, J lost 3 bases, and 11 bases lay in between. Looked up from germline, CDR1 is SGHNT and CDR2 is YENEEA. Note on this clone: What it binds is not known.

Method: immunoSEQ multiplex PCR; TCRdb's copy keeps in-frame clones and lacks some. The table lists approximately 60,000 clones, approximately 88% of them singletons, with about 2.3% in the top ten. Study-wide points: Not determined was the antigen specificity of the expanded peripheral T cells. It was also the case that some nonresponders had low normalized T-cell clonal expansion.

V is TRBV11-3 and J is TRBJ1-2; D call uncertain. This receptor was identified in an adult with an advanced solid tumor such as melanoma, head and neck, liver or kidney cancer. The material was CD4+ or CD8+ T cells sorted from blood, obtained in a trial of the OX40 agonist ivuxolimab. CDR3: CASSLDSRDYYGYTF. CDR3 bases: TGTGCCAGCAGCTTAGATAGTAGAGACTACTATGGCTACACCTTC.